Listed here are 9 T cell receptor beta chains from one sample, sequenced in a study of blood T cell repertoires in COVID-19. Libraries were prepared by immunoSEQ multiplex PCR; TCRdb keeps only in-frame clonotypes and omits some of them. The sample lists 150,000 to 200,000 clones, 65% to 90% occurring once. Sequencing input: peripheral blood. Every receptor here comes from a woman in her thirties or forties with COVID-19, enrolled during active disease.

The chain links TRBV5-4 to TRBJ2-7, with 12 positions matching TRBD2. V shed 4 bases, J shed 1 base, and the junction held 3 bases outside the gene matches. This CDR3 has 15 residues. CDR1 and CDR2 from the germline V gene are SGHNT and YYREEE (reference sequence). This CDR3 is CASSKGTSGSYEQYF. CDR3 bases: TGTGCCAGCAGCAAAGGGACTAGCGGGTCCTACGAGCAGTACTTC.

J is TRBJ1-1 and V is TRBV9, with no clear D. The germline gives CDR1 SGDLS, CDR2 YYNGEE. The CDR3 consists of 14 residues. Trimming left V 0 bases short and J 5 bases short, with 11 bases between. DNA for the CDR3: TGTGCCAGCAGCGTAGCCCCAGGCGGGACTGAAGCTTTCTTT. Its translation is CASSVAPGGTEAFF.

The rearrangement uses TRBV11-2 and TRBJ2-7; unclear D gene. The germline V gene encodes CDR1 SGHAT and CDR2 FQNNGV. V lost 5 bases and J lost 0, with 2 bases in between. The CDR3 has 11 residues. The CDR3 nucleotides read TGTGCCAGCAGCCACTCCTACGAGCAGTACTTC. Translation gives CASSHSYEQYF. The full variable domain, its missing parts supplied by reference TRBV11-2 and TRBJ2-7, is EAGVAQSPRYKIIEKRQSVAFWCNPISGHATLYWYQQILGQGPKLLIQFQNNGVVDDSQLPKDRFSAERLKGVDSTLKIQPAKLEDSAVYLCASSHSYEQYFGPGTRLTVT.

This clone was seen once. J is TRBJ2-1 and V is TRBV7-2; 7 bases map to TRBD2. The ends lost 6 bases at V and 3 bases at J; junction bases unmatched: 11. Germline CDR1 reads SGHTA; CDR2 reads FQGNSA. The CDR3 covers 16 residues. The CDR3 region has the DNA TGTGCCAGCAGTCTGGGGGGGGGAGTAAACTACAATGAGCAGTTCTTC. The encoded protein is CASSLGGGVNYNEQFF. Looking up the rest from reference TRBV7-2 and TRBJ2-1 gives the full variable domain: GAGVSQSPSNKVTEKGKDVELRCDPISGHTALYWYRQSLGQGLEFLIYFQGNSAPDKSGLPSDRFSAERTGGSVSTLTIQRTQQEDSAVYLCASSLGGGVNYNEQFFGPGTRLTVL.

The chain couples TRBV11-2 to TRBJ1-2; a possible D gene is TRBD1 (6 bases). V was trimmed by 1 base and J by 6 bases, leaving 15 bases between them. CDR1 SGHAT and CDR2 FQNNGV come from the germline V gene. The CDR3 loop spans 15 amino acids. The CDR3 DNA follows: TGTGCCAGCAGCTTAGTGTCAGGGGTATTACATGGCTACACCTTC. Translation gives CASSLVSGVLHGYTF.

This clone turned up a few times. The chain carries TRBV9 and TRBJ2-2; D gene uncertain. The V gene lost 5 bases and the J gene lost 2 bases, with 13 bases spanning the gap. CDR1 is SGDLS and CDR2 is YYNGEE in the germline V gene. The CDR3 loop spans 15 amino acids. The CDR3 sequence is CASSPADSNTGELFF. In nucleotides, the CDR3 is TGTGCCAGCAGTCCCGCCGACTCAAACACCGGGGAGCTGTTTTTT.

The chain couples TRBV28 to TRBJ2-7; 7 bases fit TRBD1. CDR3 size: 12 residues. Germline CDR1 reads MDHEN; CDR2 reads SYDVKM. The junction had 11 bases not matched to a gene; V was cut back by 7 bases and J by 11 bases. CDR3 amino acids: CASNPPRGYKYF. In DNA form, the CDR3 reads TGTGCCAGCAATCCCCCCAGGGGGTATAAGTACTTC.

The chain carries TRBV5-4 and TRBJ2-1, with TRBD1 matching 7 bases. V trimming: 4 bases; J trimming: 8 bases; junction bases outside the gene matches: 15. Germline assignment: CDR1 SGHNT and CDR2 YYREEE (reference sequence). The CDR3 consists of 16 residues. CDR3 nucleotide sequence: TGTGCCAGCAGCCCTCGACAGGGTCTCCCTCAAGATGAGCAGTTCTTC. Encoded protein: CASSPRQGLPQDEQFF.

CDR3 sequence reads: CASSLVSGRTYEQYF. The CDR3 DNA is TGCGCCAGCAGCTTGGTAAGCGGGAGGACCTACGAGCAGTACTTC. The genes are TRBV5-1 and TRBJ2-7, with 9 bases aligning to TRBD2. There are 15 residues in the CDR3. Germline trimming cut 0 bases from V and 2 bases from J; bases unmatched to any gene: 3. Germline V gene data show CDR1 as SGHRS and CDR2 as YFSETQ.